This entry describes one T cell receptor (beta chain). Its antigen remains unknown. The record originates from a study of identical twins. Whole-study findings and limits: Models underestimated out-of-frame TCR alpha sharing in monozygotic twins.

The donor group consisted entirely of healthy Caucasians. The CDR3 spans 14 residues. The germline gives CDR1 SGHRS, CDR2 YFSETQ. V lost 4 bases and J lost 5; bases outside the gene matches: 6. A universal primer binding site was introduced by template switching. The final cDNA contained unique molecular identifiers. TCRdb reprocessed the 5' RACE reads with MiXCR, giving one entry per CDR3 protein. The table has some 690,000 distinct CDR3 sequences, 21% seen once. These data were also reused for a study on T cells expressing NK-cell markers. From that report: Similarly, these clonotypes led the CD3+CD56-NKG2C+ fraction as well in several donors.

The chain joins TRBV5-1 to TRBJ2-7, with 10 bases lining up with TRBD1. The TCR was taken from a woman younger than 30 in good health. Sequenced material: PBMCs. As DNA, the CDR3 is TGCGCCAGCAGCCCTTGGGGGACAGGGGACGAGCAGTACTTC. This translates into CASSPWGTGDEQYF.